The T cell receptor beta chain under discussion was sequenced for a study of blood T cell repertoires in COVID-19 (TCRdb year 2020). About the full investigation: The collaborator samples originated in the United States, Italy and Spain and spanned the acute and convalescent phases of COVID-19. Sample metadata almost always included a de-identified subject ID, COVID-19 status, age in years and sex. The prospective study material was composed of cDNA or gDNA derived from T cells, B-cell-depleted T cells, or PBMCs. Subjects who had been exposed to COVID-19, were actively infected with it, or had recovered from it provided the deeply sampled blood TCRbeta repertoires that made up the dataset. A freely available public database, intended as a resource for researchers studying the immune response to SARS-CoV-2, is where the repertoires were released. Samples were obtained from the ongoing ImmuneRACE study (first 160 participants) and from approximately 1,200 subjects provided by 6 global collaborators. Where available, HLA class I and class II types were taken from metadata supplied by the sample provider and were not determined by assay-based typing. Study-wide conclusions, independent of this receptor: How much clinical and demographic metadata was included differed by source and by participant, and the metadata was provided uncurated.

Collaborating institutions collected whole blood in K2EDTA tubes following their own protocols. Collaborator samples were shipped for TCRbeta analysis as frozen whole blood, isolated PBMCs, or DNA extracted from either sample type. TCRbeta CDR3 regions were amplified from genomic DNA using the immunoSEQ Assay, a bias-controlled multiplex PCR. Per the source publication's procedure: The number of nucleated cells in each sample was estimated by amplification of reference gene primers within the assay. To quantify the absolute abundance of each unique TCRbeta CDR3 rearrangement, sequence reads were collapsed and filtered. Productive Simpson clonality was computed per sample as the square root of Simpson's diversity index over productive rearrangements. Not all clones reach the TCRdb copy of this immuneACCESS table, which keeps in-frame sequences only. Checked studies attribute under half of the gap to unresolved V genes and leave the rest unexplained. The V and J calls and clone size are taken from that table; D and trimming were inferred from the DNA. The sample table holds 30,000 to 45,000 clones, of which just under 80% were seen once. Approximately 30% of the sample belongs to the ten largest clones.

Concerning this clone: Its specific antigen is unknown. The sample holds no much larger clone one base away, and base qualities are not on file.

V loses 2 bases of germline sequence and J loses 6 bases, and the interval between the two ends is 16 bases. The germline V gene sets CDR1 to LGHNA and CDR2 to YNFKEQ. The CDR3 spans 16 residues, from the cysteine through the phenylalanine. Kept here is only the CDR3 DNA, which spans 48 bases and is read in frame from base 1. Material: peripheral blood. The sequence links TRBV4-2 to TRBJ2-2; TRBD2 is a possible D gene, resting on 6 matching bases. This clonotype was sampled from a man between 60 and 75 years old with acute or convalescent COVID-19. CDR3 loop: CASSQSWGVGAGELFF. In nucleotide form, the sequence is TGTGCCAGCAGCCAATCATGGGGGGTTGGGGCCGGGGAGCTGTTTTTT.